This TCR beta chain was identified in a study of T cell repertoires in aging, cancer and after chemotherapy (dated by TCRdb to between 2018 and 2021). Regarding the research as a whole: Six donor age groups were covered, ranging from 30 or younger up to 70 or older, and each group contained at least three individuals. In the hematological group, the paired samples taken before and after chemotherapy came from chronic lymphocytic leukemia patients who were treated with regimens based on fludarabine or bendamustine. Peripheral blood TCR beta repertoires from healthy donors and cancer patients were profiled to examine immunoaging and T cell reconstitution after chemotherapy. Roughly 9.6 million TCR reads were contained in the full dataset. Alongside 95 to 100 healthy donors serving as a reference group, the cohort included approximately 220 cancer patients, of whom roughly 90 had hematological cancers and 120 to 130 had solid cancers.

Taken from the germline V gene (reference sequence), the CDR1 and CDR2 loops are MNHEY and SMNVEV. V is pruned by 5 bases and J by 4 bases, leaving 7 bases of the junction without a gene match. Measured from the cysteine to the phenylalanine, the CDR3 is 15 residues long. CDR3 DNA only is kept here, 45 bases in frame from base 1. Rearranged TRB sequences spanning V, D and J segments were amplified by multiplex touch-down PCR using a mixed TRB-A/B primer pool. Illumina adapters and sample indices were attached to the amplicons through two consecutive PCR reactions run with Phusion HS II polymerase. The amplicons were purified from gel with the NucleoSpin Gel and PCR Clean-up kit and then assessed with Qubit and an Agilent 2100 Bioanalyzer. The libraries were sequenced on an Illumina MiSeq with 600-cycle, single-indexed, paired-end runs. Per the authors' processing: Processing of the TRB sequences was carried out with MiXCR versions 2.12 and 3.0.5. A clone was defined as each unique CDR3 nucleotide sequence, and only productive sequences supported by at least two reads were kept. The repertoire metrics were Shannon diversity, evenness, clonality (calculated as one minus evenness), and diversity profiles parameterized by alpha from 0 to 5. The IGoR algorithm was used to calculate generation probabilities for clones in the paired samples taken before and after chemotherapy. Starting from the raw public reads, TCRdb applied fastp trimming at Q25, assembled clones with MiXCR and retained in-frame beta chains. CDR3 protein duplicates are merged, each entry listing the most common genes and DNA. The V and J calls shown here were made by TCRdb, not taken from the authors' results. Here the sample has several thousand distinct CDR3 sequences; about 25% occur a single time. Less than 3.5% of the sample belongs to the ten largest clones.

A word on this clonotype: This receptor's antigen is unknown. No much larger clonotype is one base removed from it; base qualities were not supplied.

Points the paper makes about the study in general: It was noted by the authors that conclusions about immunological memory after chemotherapy cannot be drawn from the repertoire data. Significantly lower blood TCR diversity and higher clonality were observed in untreated patients with hematological or solid cancers than in age-matched healthy donors. Median generation probability increased over the chemotherapy interval in both cancer cohorts, suggesting repertoire reconstitution through rebound thymic output. In healthy donors, the drop in TCR diversity with age came mainly from a loss of richness, whereas in cancer patients a loss of evenness also played a part. Lymphoid organ infiltration was present in hematological cancer patients, and this infiltration may itself impair thymic emigration or peripheral T cell expansion.

TCR beta rearrangements were amplified from genomic DNA isolated from peripheral blood, not from sorted cells or RNA. The sequence was obtained from a human donor with a blood cancer. The specimen sequenced was blood. Recombination joined TRBV27 with TRBJ2-7; the central 11 bases match TRBD2. The CDR3 amino acid sequence is: CASSPGTSGEYEQYF. The DNA reads TGTGCCAGCAGTCCCGGGACTAGCGGAGAATACGAGCAGTACTTC.